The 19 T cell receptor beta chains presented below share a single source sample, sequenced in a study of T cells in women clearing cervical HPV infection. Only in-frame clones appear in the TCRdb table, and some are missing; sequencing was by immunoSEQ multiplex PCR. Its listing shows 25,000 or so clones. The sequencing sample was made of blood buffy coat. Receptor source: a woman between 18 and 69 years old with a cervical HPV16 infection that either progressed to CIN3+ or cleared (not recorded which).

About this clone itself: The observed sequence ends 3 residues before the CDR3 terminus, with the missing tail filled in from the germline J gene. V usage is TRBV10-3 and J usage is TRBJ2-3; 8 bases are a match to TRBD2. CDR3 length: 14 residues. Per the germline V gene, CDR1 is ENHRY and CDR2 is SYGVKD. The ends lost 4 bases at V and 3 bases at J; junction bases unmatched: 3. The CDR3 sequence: CAISALAGTDTQYF. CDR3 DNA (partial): TGTGCCATCAGTGCCTTAGCGGGAACAGATACG.

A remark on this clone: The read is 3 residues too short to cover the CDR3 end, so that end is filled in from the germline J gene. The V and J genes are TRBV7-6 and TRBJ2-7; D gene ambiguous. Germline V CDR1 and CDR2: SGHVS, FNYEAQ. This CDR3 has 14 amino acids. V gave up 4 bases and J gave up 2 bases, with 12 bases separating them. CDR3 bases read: TGTGCCAGCAGCTCAGATAAGATCCCCTACGAG. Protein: CASSSDKIPYE. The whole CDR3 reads CASSSDKIPYEQYF.

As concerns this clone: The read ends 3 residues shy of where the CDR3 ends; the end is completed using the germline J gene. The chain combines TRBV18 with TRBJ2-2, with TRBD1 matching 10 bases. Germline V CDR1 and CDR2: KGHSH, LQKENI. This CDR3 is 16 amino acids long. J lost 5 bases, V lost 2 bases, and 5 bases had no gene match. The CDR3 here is CASSPVGQGGTGELFF. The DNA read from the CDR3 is TGTGCCAGCTCACCAGTCGGACAGGGGGGAACCGGGGAG.

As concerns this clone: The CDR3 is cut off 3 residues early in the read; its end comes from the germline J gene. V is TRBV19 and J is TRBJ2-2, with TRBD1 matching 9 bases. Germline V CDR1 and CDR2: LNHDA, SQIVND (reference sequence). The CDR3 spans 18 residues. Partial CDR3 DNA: TGTGCCAGTAGTATATCCACAGGGGGCGCCCAAACTAATGAAAAG. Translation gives CASSISTGGAQTNEK. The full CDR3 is CASSISTGGAQTNEKLFF.

The part of the CDR3 DNA that was read is TGTGCCAGTAACCCTAGGGGAGTCTATGGC. It codes for CASNPRGVYG. The entire CDR3 is CASNPRGVYGYTF. This sequence joins TRBV19 and TRBJ1-2, with a tentative D call TRBD1 (5 bases). The CDR3 extends 3 residues past the end of the read, so its final part is completed from the germline J gene. CDR3 size: 13 residues. Trimming took off 7 bases at V and 4 bases at J, with 13 bases between the two ends. The germline V gene encodes CDR1 LNHDA and CDR2 SQIVND (reference sequence).

This CDR3 reads CASSPLPGEETQYF. The CDR3 bases that were read are TGTGCCAGCTCACCACTTCCAGGGGAAGAGACC. V is TRBV18 and J is TRBJ2-5; the D gene is possibly TRBD1 (6 bases). The read ends 3 residues early relative to the CDR3; the germline J gene fills the gap. Deletions cut 1 base from V and 3 bases from J, with 9 bases between. Germline-derived CDR1 and CDR2 are KGHSH and LQKENI. The CDR3 runs 14 residues.

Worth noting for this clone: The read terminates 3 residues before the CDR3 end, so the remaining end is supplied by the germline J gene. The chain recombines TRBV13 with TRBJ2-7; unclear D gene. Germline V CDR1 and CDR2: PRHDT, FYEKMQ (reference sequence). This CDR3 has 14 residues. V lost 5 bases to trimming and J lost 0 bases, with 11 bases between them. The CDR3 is CASSKFDISYEQYF. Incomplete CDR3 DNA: TGTGCCAGCAGCAAATTTGACATCTCCTACGAG. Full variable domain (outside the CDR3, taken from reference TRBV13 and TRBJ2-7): AAGVIQSPRHLIKEKRETATLKCYPIPRHDTVYWYQQGPGQDPQFLISFYEKMQSDKGSIPDRFSAQQFSDYHSELNMSSLELGDSALYFCASSKFDISYEQYFGPGTRLTVT.

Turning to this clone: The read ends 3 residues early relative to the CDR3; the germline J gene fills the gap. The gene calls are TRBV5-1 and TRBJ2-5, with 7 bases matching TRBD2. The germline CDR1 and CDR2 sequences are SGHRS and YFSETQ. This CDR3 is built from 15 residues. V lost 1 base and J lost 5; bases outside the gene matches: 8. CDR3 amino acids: CASSLLGGSRETQYF. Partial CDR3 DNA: TGCGCCAGCAGCTTGCTCGGCGGGAGTAGGGAGACC. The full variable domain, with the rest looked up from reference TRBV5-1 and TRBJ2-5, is KAGVTQTPRYLIKTRGQQVTLSCSPISGHRSVSWYQQTPGQGLQFLFEYFSETQRNKGNFPGRFSGRQFSNSRSEMNVSTLELGDSALYLCASSLLGGSRETQYFGPGTRLLVL.

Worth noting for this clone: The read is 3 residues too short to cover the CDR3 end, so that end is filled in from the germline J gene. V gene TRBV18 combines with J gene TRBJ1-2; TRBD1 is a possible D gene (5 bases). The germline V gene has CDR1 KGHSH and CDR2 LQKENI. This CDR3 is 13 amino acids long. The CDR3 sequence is CASSPAGGVDYTF. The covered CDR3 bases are TGTGCCAGCTCACCAGCGGGGGGGGTTGAC.

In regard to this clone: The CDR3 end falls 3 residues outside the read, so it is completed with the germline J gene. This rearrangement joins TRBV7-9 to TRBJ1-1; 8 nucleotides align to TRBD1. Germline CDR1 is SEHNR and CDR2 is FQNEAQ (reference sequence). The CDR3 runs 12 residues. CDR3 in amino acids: CASSARQGEAFF. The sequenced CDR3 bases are TGTGCCAGCAGCGCAAGACAGGGGGAA.

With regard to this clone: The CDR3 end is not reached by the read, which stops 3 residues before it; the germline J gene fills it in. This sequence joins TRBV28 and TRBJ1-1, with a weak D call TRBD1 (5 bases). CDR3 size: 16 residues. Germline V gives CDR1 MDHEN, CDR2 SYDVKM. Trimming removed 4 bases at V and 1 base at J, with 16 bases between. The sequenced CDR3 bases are TGTGCCAGCAGTTCCTCCTCGGGGGGAAGGAACACTGAA. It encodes CASSSSSGGRNTE. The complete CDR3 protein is CASSSSSGGRNTEAFF.

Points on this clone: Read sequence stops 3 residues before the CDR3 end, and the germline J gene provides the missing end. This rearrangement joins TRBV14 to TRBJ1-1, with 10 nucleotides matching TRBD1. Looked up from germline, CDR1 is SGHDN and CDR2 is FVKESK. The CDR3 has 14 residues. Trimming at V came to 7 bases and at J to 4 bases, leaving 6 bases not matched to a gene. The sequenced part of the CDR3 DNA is TGTGCCAGCAAGGAGACAGGGGGCTTCACTGAA. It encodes CASKETGGFTE. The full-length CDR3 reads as CASKETGGFTEAFF.

The CDR3 loop is CASRRQGTNEQFF. Incomplete CDR3 DNA: TGTGCCAGCAGACGACAGGGCACGAATGAG. The V and J genes are TRBV2 and TRBJ2-1, with TRBD1 matching over 7 bases. The CDR3 end is not reached by the read, which stops 3 residues before it; the germline J gene fills it in. V was pared by 6 bases and J by 7 bases, with 6 bases of the junction left unmatched. In germline, CDR1 is SNHLY, CDR2 FYNNEI. The CDR3 is 13 amino acids.

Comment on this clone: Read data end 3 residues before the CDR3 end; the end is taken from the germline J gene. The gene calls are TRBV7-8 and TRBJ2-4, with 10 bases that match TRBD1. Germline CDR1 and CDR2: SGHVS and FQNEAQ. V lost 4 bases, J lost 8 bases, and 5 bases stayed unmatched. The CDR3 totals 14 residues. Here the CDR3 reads CASSSRTGGDIQYF. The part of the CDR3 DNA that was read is TGTGCCAGCAGCTCACGGACAGGGGGGGACATT.

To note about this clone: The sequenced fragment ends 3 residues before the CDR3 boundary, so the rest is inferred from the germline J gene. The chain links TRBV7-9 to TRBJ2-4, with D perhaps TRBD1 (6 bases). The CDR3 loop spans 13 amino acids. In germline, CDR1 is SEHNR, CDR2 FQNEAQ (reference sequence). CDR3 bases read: TGTGCCAGCAGCTTAGCGGGGGCTGTTCCT. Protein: CASSLAGAVP. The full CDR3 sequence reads CASSLAGAVPQYF.

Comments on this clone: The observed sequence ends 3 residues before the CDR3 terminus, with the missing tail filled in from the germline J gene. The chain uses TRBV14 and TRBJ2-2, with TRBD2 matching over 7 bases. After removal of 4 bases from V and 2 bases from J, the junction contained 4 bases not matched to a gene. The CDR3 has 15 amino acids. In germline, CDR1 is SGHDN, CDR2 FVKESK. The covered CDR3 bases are TGTGCCAGCAGCCCCCGCGGGGGTAACACCGGGGAG. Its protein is CASSPRGGNTGE. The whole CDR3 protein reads CASSPRGGNTGELFF.

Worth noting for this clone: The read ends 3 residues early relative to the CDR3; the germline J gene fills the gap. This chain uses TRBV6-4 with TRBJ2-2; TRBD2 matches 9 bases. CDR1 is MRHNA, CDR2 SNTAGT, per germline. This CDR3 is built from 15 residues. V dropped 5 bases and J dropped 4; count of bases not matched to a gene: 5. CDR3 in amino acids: CASSRLAGTTGELFF. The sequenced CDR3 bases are TGTGCCAGCAGTCGCCTAGCGGGGACCACCGGGGAG.

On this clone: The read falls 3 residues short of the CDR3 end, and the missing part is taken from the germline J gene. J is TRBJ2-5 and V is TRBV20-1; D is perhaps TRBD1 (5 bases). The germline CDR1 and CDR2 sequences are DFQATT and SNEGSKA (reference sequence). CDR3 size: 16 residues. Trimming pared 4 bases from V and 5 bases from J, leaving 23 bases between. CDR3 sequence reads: CSATPAGIVGSETQYF. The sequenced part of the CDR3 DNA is TGCAGTGCTACCCCAGCAGGGATTGTTGGTTCGGAGACC.

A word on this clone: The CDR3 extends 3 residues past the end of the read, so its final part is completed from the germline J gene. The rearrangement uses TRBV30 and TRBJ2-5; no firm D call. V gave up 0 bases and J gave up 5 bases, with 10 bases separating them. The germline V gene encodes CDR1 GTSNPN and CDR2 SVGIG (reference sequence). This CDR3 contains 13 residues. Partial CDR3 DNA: TGTGCCTGGAGTGTCGCGGTTTGGGAGACC. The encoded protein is CAWSVAVWET. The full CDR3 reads CAWSVAVWETQYF.